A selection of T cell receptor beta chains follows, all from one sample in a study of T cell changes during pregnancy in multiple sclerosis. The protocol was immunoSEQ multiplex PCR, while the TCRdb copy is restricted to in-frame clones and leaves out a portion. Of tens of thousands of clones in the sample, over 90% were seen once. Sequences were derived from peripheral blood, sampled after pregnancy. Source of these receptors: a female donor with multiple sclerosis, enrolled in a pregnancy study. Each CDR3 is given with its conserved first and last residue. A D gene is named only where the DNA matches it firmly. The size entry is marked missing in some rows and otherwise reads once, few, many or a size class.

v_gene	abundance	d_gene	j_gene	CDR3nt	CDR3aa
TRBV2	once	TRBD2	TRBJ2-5	TGTGCCAGCAGTGAAGGGTGGACTAGCGGGGTCCAAGAGACCCAGTACTTC	CASSEGWTSGVQETQYF
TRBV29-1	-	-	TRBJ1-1	TGCAGCGTTGCCGACACGGGAGGCAACACTGAAGCTTTCTTT	CSVADTGGNTEAFF
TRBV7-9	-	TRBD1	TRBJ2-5	TGTGCCAGCAGCCCAAGGGGGCCGGAGACCCAGTACTTC	CASSPRGPETQYF
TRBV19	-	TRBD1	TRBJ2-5	TGTGCCAGTAGTATAGAGACAGGGAGAGCAGAGACCCAGTACTTC	CASSIETGRAETQYF
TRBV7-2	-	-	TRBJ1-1	TGTGCCAGCAGATTGCGGGACGCGAACACTGAAGCTTTCTTT	CASRLRDANTEAFF
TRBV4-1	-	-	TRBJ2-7	TGCGCCAGCAGCCAAGGCCCGGCCAGGGGCTACGAGCAGTACTTC	CASSQGPARGYEQYF
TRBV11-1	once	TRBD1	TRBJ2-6	TGTGCCAGCAGGGGACAGGGTGCCTCTGGGGCCAACGTCCTGACTTTC	CASRGQGASGANVLTF
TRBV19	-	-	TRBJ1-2	TGTGCCAGTAAGTTATCGATAGCTAACTATGGCTACACCTTC	CASKLSIANYGYTF
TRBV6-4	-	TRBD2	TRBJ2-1	TGTGCCAGCAGTGACTCCCGACTAGCGGGGGGGAAAATGGACAATGAGCAGTTCTTC	CASSDSRLAGGKMDNEQFF
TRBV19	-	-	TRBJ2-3	TGTGCCAGTAGTTGGCAGAGCACAGATACGCAGTATTTT	CASSWQSTDTQYF
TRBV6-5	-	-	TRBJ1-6	TGTGCCAGCAGAGCGCCAGGGCCAAATTCACCCCTCCACTTT	CASRAPGPNSPLHF
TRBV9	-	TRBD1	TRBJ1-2	TGTGCCAGCAGCGAAGGACAGGTCTGGGGCTACACCTTC	CASSEGQVWGYTF
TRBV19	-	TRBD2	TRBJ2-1	TGTGCCACTCTAGACGGGGGGGCCCTAAATGAGCAGTTCTTC	CATLDGGALNEQFF
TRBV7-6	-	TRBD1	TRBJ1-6	TGTGCCAGCAGCTTAGTTGACAGGGGTATGGGTTCACCCCTCCACTTT	CASSLVDRGMGSPLHF
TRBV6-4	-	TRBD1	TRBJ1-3	TGTGCCAGCAGTGGCCCATATCAGGGGGCCGGGGGAAACACCATATATTTT	CASSGPYQGAGGNTIYF
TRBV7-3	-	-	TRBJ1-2	TGTGCCAGCAGCTTAATGGCCCCCGCGGGATCGGGAAACTATGGCTACACCTTC	CASSLMAPAGSGNYGYTF
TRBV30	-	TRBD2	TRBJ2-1	TGTGCCTGGAGTGGGACTAGCGGGGGGTACAATGAGCAGTTCTTC	CAWSGTSGGYNEQFF
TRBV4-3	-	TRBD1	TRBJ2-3	TGCGCCAGCAGCCAAGAGGACAGGGGGCAAGATACGCAGTATTTT	CASSQEDRGQDTQYF
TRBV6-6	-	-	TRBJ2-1	TGTGCCAGCAGTTGGAAGGGGTACAATGAGCAGTTCTTC	CASSWKGYNEQFF
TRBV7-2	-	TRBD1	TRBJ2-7	TGTGCCAGCAGCTTGGCCTACAGGGGCGCGGGCTACGAGCAGTACTTC	CASSLAYRGAGYEQYF
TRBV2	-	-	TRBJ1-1	TGTGCCAGCAGTATCAGAATGAACACTGAAGCTTTCTTT	CASSIRMNTEAFF
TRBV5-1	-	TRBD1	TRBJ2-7	TGCGCCAGCAGCTCGAGGGACAGGGAAGAAAGCGAGCAGTACTTC	CASSSRDREESEQYF
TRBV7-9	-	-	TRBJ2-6	TGTGCCAGCAGCTTGGCATCCCAGGGTAGCTCTGGGGCCAACGTCCTGACTTTC	CASSLASQGSSGANVLTF
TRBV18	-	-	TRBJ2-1	TGTGCCAGCTCACCACCGAGTCAGGGGGGAAATGAGCAGTTCTTC	CASSPPSQGGNEQFF
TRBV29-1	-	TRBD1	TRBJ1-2	TGCAGCGTTTTTGGGGGACAGGGCTTGAATGGCTACACCTTC	CSVFGGQGLNGYTF
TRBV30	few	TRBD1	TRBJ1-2	TGTGCCTGGAGTGACGTAGGGACAGTCGGAATTCATGGCTACACCTTC	CAWSDVGTVGIHGYTF
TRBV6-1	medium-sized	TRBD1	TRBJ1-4	TGTGCCAGCAGTGAATTAACCGGGACAGGGCGTGAAAAACTGTTTTTT	CASSELTGTGREKLFF
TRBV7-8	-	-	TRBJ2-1	TGTGCCAGCAGCTTAGCATGGGACAAAAATGAGCAGTTCTTC	CASSLAWDKNEQFF
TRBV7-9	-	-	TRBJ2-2	TGTGCCAGCAGCCCGTTGGAGGCCCGCAACACCGGGGAGCTGTTTTTT	CASSPLEARNTGELFF
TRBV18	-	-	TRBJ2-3	TGTGCCAGCTCACCACCGTCGGATACGCAGTATTTT	CASSPPSDTQYF
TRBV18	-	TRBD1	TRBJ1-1	TGTGCCAGCTCACCACGTCCCGGGACAGGGGGCGGAGGGGTGAACACTGAAGCTTTCTTT	CASSPRPGTGGGGVNTEAFF
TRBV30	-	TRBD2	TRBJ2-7	TGTGCCTGGAGTCGACTAGCGGGCTCCTACGAGCAGTACTTC	CAWSRLAGSYEQYF
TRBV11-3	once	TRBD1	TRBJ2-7	TGTGCCAGCAGCCCCGGGACAGGGAGCTCCTACGAGCAGTACTTC	CASSPGTGSSYEQYF
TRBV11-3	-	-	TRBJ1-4	TGTGCCAGCAGCCTTCCCCAACTGTTTTTT	CASSLPQLFF
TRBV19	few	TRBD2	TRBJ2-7	TGTGCCAGTACCCTGAGCGGGGGGAACTCCTACGAGCAGTACTTC	CASTLSGGNSYEQYF
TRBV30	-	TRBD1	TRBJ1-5	TGTGCCTGGGGACAGGGTTTAAATCAGCCCCAGCATTTT	CAWGQGLNQPQHF
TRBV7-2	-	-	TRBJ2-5	TGTGCCAGCAGCTTAGCGGCGGGGAGAGAGACCCAGTACTTC	CASSLAAGRETQYF
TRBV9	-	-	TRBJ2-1	TGTGCCAGCAGCGTAGTTCCTTCGTGGGGGGGCCGGGATTCACCCGGGGTTGAGCAGTTCTTC	CASSVVPSWGGRDSPGVEQFF
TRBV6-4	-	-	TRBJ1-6	TGTGCCAGCAGTGACGGTGAAGAAAGGTCGGAGGGAGGGAATTCACCCCTCCACTTT	CASSDGEERSEGGNSPLHF
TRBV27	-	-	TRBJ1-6	TGTGCCAGCAGTCCCCCCCAGTTGGCAGGGCTGGCTTCACCCCTCCACTTT	CASSPPQLAGLASPLHF
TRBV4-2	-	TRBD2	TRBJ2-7	TGTGCCAGCAGCCAAGTACAGGGACTAGGAATTTACGAGCAGTACTTC	CASSQVQGLGIYEQYF
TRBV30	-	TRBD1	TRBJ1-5	TGTGCCTGGAGTGGACAGGGGCCTCTACAGCCCCAGCATTTT	CAWSGQGPLQPQHF
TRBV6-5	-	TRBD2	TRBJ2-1	TGTGCCGCAACTAGCGGATCCTACAATGAGCAGTTCTTC	CAATSGSYNEQFF
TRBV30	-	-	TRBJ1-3	TGTGCCTCCCGCGTTCGGAGCTCTGGAAACACCATATATTTT	CASRVRSSGNTIYF
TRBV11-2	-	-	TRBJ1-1	TGTGCCAGCAGCTCCCGGCAGGGCGCTGAAGCTTTCTTT	CASSSRQGAEAFF
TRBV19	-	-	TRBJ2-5	TGTGCCAGTAGTATAGGAGGTAGGGGATCCCAAGAGACCCAGTACTTC	CASSIGGRGSQETQYF
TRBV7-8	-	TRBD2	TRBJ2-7	TGTGCCAGCAGCTCCCAGCGGGGGACGGGCGAGCAGTACTTC	CASSSQRGTGEQYF
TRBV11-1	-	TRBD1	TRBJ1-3	TGTGCCAGCACCTCGGACAGGGGGCTTGGAAACACCATATATTTT	CASTSDRGLGNTIYF
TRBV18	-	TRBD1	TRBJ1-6	TGTGCCAGCTCACCGGACAGGGGAAATAATTCACCCCTCCACTTT	CASSPDRGNNSPLHF
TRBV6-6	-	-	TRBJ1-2	TGTGCCAGCAGCCCTTGGACTTCTACTACTAACTATGGCTACACCTTC	CASSPWTSTTNYGYTF
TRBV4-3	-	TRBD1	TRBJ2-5	TGCGCCAGCAGCCAAGAGGGGACAGGGAGGCTCAGGGAGACCCAGTACTTC	CASSQEGTGRLRETQYF
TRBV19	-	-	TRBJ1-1	TGTGCCAGTAGTCTTCGACATTACACTGAAGCTTTCTTT	CASSLRHYTEAFF
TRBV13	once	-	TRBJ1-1	TGTGCCAGCCGCCCAAAGGGAGGCACTGAAGCTTTCTTT	CASRPKGGTEAFF
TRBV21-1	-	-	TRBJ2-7	TGTGCCAGCAGCACTCCGGGACAGGGGGACCACGAGCAGTACTTC	CASSTPGQGDHEQYF
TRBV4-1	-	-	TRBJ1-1	TGCGCCAGCAGCCAAGTAGGAATAGGGGGAGCTTTCTTT	CASSQVGIGGAFF
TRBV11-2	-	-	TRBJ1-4	TGTGCCAGCAGCCCCCAGGCGTATGAACATGAAAAACTGTTTTTT	CASSPQAYEHEKLFF
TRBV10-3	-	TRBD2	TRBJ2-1	TGTGCCACCACCCAGGCTAGCGGCTACAATGAGCAGTTCTTC	CATTQASGYNEQFF
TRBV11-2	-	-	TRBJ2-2	TGTGCCAGCAGCGTGCTATGGGCGGGGATGAACACCGGGGAGCTGTTTTTT	CASSVLWAGMNTGELFF
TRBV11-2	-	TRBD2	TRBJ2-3	TGTGCCAGCCGACGGAGCGGGGCCGATACGCAGTATTTT	CASRRSGADTQYF
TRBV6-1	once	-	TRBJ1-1	TGTGCCAGCAGTGAAGCGCTTCGTCAGTCACGAAATAAAGCTTTCTTT	CASSEALRQSRNKAFF